This TCR beta chain emerged from a study of cytomegalovirus exposure and HLA in healthy donors. The junction had 3 bases not matched to a gene; V was cut back by 0 bases and J by 5 bases. This CDR3 comprises 14 residues. CDR1 and CDR2 from the germline V gene are LNHDA and SQIVND (reference sequence). The PCR made use of 60 Vbeta and 13 Jbeta primers. Assay used: immunoSEQ multiplex PCR; TCRdb lists only in-frame clones, some missing. The repertoire includes roughly 220,000 clones, 65% to 85% of them detected once, and about 1.7% sits in the top ten. This chain joins TRBV19 and TRBJ1-1, with 7 nucleotides matching TRBD1. The sequencing input was PBMCs. The origin of this receptor is a man aged 45-60 years in good health and CMV-seronegative. The CDR3 region is CASSIDRGKTEAFF. The DNA of the CDR3 is TGTGCCAGTAGTATAGACAGGGGGAAGACTGAAGCTTTCTTT. The full variable domain, its missing parts supplied by reference TRBV19 and TRBJ1-1, is DGGITQSPKYLFRKEGQNVTLSCEQNLNHDAMYWYRQDPGQGLRLIYYSQIVNDFQKGDIAEGYSVSREKKESFPLTVTSAQKNPTAFYLCASSIDRGKTEAFFGQGTRLTVV.